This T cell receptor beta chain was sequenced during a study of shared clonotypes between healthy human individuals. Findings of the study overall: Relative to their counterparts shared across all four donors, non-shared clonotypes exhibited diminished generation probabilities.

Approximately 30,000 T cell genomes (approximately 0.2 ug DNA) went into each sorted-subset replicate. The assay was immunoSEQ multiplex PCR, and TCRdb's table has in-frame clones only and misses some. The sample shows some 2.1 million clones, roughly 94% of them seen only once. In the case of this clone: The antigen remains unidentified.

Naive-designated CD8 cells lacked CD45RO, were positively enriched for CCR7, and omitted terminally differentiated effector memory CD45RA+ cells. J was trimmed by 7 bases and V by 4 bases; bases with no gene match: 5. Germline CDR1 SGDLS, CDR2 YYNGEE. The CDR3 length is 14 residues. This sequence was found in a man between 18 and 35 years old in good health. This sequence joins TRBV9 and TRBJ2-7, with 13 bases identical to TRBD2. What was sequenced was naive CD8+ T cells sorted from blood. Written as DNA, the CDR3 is TGTGCCAGCAGCACGGGACTAGCGGGATGGGAGCAGTACTTC. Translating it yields CASSTGLAGWEQYF.